This record covers a single T cell receptor (beta chain). The data were obtained in a study of blood T cell repertoires in COVID-19. Overall study context: The United States, Italy and Spain supplied acute and convalescent COVID-19 samples. From T cells, B-cell-depleted T cells, or PBMCs came the material, which was cDNA or gDNA.

Authors' analysis steps: Reference gene primers were amplified, and this amplification served to estimate nucleated cell counts. The protocol was immunoSEQ multiplex PCR, while the TCRdb copy is restricted to in-frame clones and leaves out a portion. Clonal size and the V and J genes are those of that table, whereas D and trimming came from the DNA. The sample shows around 83,000 clones, about 85% of them seen only once. CDR3 size: 13 residues. Germline CDR1 and CDR2: SEHNR and FQNEAQ (reference sequence). V was pared by 1 base and J by 3 bases, with 4 bases between. J is TRBJ1-5 and V is TRBV7-9, with D unclear. The specimen was peripheral blood. The TCR originated in a woman aged 70-85 years with acute or convalescent COVID-19. The CDR3 nucleotides are TGTGCCAGCAGCTTAGGGCTCAATCAGCCCCAGCATTTT. Its translation is CASSLGLNQPQHF.